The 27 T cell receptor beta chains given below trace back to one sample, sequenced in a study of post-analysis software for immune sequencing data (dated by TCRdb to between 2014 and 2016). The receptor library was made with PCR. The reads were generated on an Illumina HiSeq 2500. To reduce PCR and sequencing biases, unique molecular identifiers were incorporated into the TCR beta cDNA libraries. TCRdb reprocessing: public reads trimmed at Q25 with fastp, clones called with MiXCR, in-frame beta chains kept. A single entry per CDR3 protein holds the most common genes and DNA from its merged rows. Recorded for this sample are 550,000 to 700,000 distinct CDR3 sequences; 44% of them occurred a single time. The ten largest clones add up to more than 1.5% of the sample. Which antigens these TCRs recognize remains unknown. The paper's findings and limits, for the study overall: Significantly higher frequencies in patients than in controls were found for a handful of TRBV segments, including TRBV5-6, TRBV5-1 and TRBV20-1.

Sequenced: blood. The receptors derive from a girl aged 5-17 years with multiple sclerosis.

CDR3 in amino acids: CASSLAGLAGPGQYF. The CDR3 coding sequence is TGTGCCAGCAGCTTAGCAGGCTTGGCGGGACCGGGGCAGTATTTT. This chain uses TRBV7-9 with TRBJ2-3; D is perhaps TRBD2 (6 bases). Trimming left V 0 bases short and J 11 bases short, with 18 bases between. Germline V gene lookup returns CDR1 SEHNR and CDR2 FQNEAQ (reference sequence). There are 15 residues in the CDR3.

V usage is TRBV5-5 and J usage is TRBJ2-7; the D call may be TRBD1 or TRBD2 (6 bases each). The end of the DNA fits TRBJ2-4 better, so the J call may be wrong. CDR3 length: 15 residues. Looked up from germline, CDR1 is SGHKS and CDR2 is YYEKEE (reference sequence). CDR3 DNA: TGTGCCAGCAGCTTGGCGGGGGCAGCCAAAAACATTCAGTACTTC. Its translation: CASSLAGAAKNIQYF.

CDR3 residues: CASSGLIKVGSPLHF. Written as DNA, the CDR3 is TGTGCCAGCAGCGGACTTATTAAAGTGGGTTCACCCCTCCACTTT. The chain employs TRBV7-9 and TRBJ1-6; no firm D call. Germline values: CDR1 SEHNR, CDR2 FQNEAQ (reference sequence). V lost 5 bases to trimming and J lost 9 bases, with 17 bases between them. This CDR3 has 15 residues.

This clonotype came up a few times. This CDR3 reads CASSRTREGRNEQFF. DNA of the CDR3: TGTGCCAGCAGCCGCACGCGGGAGGGTCGCAATGAGCAGTTCTTC. This rearrangement joins TRBV7-8 to TRBJ2-1; TRBD2 matches 9 bases. V shed 5 bases, J shed 6 bases, and the junction held 8 bases outside the gene matches. The CDR3 has 15 amino acids. In germline, CDR1 is SGHVS, CDR2 FQNEAQ.

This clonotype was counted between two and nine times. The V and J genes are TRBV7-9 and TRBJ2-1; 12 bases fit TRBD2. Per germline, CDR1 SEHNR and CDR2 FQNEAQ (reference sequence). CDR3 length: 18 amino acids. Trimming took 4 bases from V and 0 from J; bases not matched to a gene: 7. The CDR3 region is CASSSRTSGASSYNEQFF. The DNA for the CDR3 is TGTGCCAGCAGCTCTCGGACTAGCGGGGCTAGCTCCTACAATGAGCAGTTCTTC.

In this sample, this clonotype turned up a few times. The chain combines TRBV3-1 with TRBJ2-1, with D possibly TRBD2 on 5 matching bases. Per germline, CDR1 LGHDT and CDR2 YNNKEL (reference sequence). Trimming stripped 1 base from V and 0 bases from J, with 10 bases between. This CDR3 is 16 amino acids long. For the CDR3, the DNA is TGTGCCAGCAGCCAAGTGTCTAGCTTCTCCTACAATGAGCAGTTCTTC. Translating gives CASSQVSSFSYNEQFF.

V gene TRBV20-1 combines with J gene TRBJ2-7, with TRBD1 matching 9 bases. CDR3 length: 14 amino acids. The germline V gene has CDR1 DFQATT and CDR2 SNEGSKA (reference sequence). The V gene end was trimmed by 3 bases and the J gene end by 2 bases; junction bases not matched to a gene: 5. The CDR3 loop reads CSASRQGVPYEQYF. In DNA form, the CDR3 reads TGCAGTGCTAGCCGACAGGGGGTTCCCTACGAGCAGTACTTC.

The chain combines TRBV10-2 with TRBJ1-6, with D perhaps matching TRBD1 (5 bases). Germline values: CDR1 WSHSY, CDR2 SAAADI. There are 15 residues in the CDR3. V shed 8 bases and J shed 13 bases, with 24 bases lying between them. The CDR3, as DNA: TGCGCCAGCTCGGACATCCCATTAGGGGCGGTGCCCCTCCACTTT. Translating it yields CASSDIPLGAVPLHF.

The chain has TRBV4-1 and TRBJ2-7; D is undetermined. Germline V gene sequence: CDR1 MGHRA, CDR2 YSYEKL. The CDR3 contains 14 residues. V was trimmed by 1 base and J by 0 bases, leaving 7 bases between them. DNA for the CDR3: TGCGCCAGCAGCCAAGGGCTAGTCTCCTACGAGCAGTACTTC. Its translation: CASSQGLVSYEQYF.

CDR3 in amino acids: CASSPLAGFYNEQFF. The CDR3 region has the DNA TGTGCCAGCAGTCCACTAGCGGGATTCTACAATGAGCAGTTCTTC. This chain joins TRBV12-3 or TRBV12-4 and TRBJ2-1; TRBD2 aligns across 10 bases. The CDR3 runs 15 residues. The ends lost 5 bases at V and 3 bases at J; junction bases unmatched: 4.

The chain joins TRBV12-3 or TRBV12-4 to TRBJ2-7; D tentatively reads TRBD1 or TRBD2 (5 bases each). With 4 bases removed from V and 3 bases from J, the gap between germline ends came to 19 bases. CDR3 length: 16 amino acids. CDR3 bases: TGTGCCAGCAGTTCCCCCCCGGGGCTAGATGGCTACGAGCAGTACTTC. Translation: CASSSPPGLDGYEQYF.

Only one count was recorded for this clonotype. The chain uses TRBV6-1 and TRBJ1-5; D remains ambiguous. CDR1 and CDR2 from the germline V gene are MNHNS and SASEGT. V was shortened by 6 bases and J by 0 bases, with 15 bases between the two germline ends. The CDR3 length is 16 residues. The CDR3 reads CASSNPGGPSNQPQHF. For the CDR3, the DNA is TGTGCCAGCAGCAACCCTGGAGGCCCTAGCAATCAGCCCCAGCATTTT.

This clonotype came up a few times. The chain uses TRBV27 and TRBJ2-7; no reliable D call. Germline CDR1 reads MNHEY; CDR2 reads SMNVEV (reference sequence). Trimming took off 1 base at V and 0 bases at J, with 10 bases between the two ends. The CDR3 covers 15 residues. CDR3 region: CASSLYGVGSYEQYF. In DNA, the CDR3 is TGTGCCAGCAGTTTATACGGCGTAGGCTCCTACGAGCAGTACTTC.

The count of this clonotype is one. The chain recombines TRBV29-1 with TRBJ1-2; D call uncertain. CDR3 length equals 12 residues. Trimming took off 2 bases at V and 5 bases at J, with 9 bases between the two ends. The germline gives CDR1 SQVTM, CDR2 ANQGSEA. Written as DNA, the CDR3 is TGCAGCGTTGAATTCGGGCCTTATGGCTACACCTTC. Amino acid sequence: CSVEFGPYGYTF.

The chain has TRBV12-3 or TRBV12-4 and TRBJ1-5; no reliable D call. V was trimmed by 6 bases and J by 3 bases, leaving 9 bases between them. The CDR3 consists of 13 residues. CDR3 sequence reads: CASSLTTNQPQHF. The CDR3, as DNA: TGTGCCAGCAGCCTGACGACCAATCAGCCCCAGCATTTT.

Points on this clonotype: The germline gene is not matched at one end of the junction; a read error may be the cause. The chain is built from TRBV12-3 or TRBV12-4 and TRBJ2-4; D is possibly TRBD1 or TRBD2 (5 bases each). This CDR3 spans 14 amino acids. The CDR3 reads CAGSFSPRGDIQYF. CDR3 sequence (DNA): TGTGCCGGCAGTTTCTCCCCGAGGGGCGACATTCAGTACTTC.

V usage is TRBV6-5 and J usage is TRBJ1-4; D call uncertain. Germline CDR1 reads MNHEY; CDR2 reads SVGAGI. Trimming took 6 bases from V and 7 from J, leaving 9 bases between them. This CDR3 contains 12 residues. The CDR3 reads CASRRAGEKLFF. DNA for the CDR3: TGTGCCAGCAGACGGGCGGGTGAAAAACTGTTTTTT.

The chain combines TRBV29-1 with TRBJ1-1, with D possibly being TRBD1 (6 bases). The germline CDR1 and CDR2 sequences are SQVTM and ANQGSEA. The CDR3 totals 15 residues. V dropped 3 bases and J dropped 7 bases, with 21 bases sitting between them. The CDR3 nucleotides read TGCAGCGTTGAGCCCCCCCGGGGCAGGGGAAGTGAAGCTTTCTTT. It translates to CSVEPPRGRGSEAFF.

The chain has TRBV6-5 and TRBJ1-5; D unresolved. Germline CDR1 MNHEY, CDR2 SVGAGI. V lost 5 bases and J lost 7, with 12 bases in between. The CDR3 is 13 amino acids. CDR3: CASSPPERQPQHF. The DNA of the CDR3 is TGTGCCAGCAGTCCGCCGGAGAGACAGCCCCAGCATTTT.

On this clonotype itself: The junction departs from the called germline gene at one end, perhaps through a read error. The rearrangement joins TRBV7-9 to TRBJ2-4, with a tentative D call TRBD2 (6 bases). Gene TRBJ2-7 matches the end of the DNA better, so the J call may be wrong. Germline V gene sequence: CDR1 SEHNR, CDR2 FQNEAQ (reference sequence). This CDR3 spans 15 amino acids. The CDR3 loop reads CASSPGTAFSHEQYF. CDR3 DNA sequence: TGTGCCAGCAGCCCTGGGACTGCCTTCTCCCACGAGCAGTACTTC.

The CDR3 sequence is CATGTAITDTQYF. Here the CDR3 DNA reads TGTGCCACCGGGACAGCTATCACAGATACGCAGTATTTT. The chain links TRBV10-3 to TRBJ2-3; 7 bases align to TRBD1. The length of the CDR3 is 13 residues. CDR1 ENHRY and CDR2 SYGVKD come from the germline V gene. V trimming: 10 bases; J trimming: 2 bases; junction bases outside the gene matches: 6.

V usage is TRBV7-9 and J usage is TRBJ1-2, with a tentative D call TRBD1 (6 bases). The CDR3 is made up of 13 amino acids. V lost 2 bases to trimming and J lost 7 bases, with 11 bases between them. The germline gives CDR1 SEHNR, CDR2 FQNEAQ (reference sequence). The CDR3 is CASSLMGASGYTF. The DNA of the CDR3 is TGTGCCAGCAGCTTAATGGGGGCAAGTGGCTACACCTTC.

DNA for the CDR3: TGTGCCAGCAGGATATGGGGGCTAGCGGGAGCTCTGGGTGAGCAGTTCTTC. This translates into CASRIWGLAGALGEQFF. This chain joins TRBV13 and TRBJ2-1, with 10 nucleotides matching TRBD2. Germline V gives CDR1 PRHDT, CDR2 FYEKMQ (reference sequence). The junction had 17 bases not matched to a gene; V was cut back by 6 bases and J by 9 bases. The CDR3 consists of 17 residues. Full variable domain (remainder filled in from reference TRBV13 and TRBJ2-1): AAGVIQSPRHLIKEKRETATLKCYPIPRHDTVYWYQQGPGQDPQFLISFYEKMQSDKGSIPDRFSAQQFSDYHSELNMSSLELGDSALYFCASRIWGLAGALGEQFFGPGTRLTVL.

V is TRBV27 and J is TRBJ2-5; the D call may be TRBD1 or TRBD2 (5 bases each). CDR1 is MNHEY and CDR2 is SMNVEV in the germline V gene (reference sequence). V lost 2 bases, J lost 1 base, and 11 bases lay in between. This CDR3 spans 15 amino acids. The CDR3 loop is CASSLQGRGQETQYF. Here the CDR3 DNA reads TGTGCCAGCAGTTTACAGGGACGGGGCCAAGAGACCCAGTACTTC.

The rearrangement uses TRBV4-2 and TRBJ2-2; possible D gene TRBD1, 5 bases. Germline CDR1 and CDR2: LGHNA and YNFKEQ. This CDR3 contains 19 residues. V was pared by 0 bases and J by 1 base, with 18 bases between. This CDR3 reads CASSQDGRGSVLNTGELFF. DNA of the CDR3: TGTGCCAGCAGCCAAGATGGAAGGGGAAGCGTGCTGAACACCGGGGAGCTGTTTTTT.

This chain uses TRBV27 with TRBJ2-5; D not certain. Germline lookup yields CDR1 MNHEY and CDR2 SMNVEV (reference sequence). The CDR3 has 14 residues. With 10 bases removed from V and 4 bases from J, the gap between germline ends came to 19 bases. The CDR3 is CAIKGGRVGETQYF. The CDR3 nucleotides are TGTGCCATCAAGGGCGGACGAGTAGGAGAGACCCAGTACTTC.

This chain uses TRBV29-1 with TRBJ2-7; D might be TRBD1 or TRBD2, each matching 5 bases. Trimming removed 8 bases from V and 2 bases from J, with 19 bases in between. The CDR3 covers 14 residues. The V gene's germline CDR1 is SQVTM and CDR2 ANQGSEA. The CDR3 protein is CSIISGTATYEQYF. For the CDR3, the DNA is TGCAGCATCATCTCCGGGACCGCAACCTACGAGCAGTACTTC.